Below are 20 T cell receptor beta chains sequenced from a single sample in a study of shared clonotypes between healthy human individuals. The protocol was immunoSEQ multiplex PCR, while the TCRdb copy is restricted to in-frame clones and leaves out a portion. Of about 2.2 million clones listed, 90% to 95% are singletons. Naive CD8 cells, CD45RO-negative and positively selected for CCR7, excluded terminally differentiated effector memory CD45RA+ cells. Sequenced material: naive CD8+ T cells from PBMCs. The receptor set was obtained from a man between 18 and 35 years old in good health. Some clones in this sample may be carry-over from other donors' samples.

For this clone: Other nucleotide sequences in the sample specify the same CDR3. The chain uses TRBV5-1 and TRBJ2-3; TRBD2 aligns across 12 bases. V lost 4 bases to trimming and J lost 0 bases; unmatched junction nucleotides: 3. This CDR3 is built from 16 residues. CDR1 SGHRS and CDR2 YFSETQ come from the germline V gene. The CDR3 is CASSLGLAGSTDTQYF. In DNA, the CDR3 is TGCGCCAGCAGCCTGGGACTAGCGGGTAGCACAGATACGCAGTATTTT.

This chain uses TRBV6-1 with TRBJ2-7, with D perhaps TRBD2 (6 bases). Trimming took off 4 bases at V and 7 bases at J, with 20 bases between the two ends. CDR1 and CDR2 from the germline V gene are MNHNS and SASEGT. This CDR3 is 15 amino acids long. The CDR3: CASSGPRDSFTEQYF. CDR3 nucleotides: TGTGCCAGCAGTGGACCCCGGGACTCCTTCACTGAGCAGTACTTC.

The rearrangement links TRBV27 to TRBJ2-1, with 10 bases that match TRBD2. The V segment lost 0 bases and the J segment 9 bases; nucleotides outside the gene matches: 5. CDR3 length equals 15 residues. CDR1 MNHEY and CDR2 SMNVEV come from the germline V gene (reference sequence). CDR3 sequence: CASSLSSGLALEQFF. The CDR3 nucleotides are TGTGCCAGCAGTTTATCTTCGGGACTAGCGCTTGAGCAGTTCTTC.

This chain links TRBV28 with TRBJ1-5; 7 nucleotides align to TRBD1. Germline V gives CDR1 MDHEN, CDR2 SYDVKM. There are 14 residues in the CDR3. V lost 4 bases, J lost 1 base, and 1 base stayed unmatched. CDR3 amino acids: CASSWDRSNQPQHF. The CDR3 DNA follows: TGTGCCAGCAGTTGGGACAGAAGCAATCAGCCCCAGCATTTT.

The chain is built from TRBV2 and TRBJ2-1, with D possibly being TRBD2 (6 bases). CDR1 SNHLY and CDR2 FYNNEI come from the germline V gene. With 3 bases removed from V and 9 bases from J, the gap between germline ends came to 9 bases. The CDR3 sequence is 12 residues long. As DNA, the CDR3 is TGTGCCAGCAGTGATTCAGCGGGTGAGCAGTTCTTC. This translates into CASSDSAGEQFF.

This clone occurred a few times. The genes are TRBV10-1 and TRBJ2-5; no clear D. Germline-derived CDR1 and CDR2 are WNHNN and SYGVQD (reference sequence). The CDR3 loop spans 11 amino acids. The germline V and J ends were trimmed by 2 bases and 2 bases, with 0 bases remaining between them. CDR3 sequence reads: CASSEQETQYF. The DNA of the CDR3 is TGCGCCAGCAGTGAGCAAGAGACCCAGTACTTC.

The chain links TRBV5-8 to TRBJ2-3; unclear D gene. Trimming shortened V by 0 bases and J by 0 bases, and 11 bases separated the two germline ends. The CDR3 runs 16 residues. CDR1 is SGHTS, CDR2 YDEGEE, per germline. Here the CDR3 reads CASSLGQALSTDTQYF. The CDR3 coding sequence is TGTGCCAGCAGCTTGGGGCAGGCCCTTAGCACAGATACGCAGTATTTT.

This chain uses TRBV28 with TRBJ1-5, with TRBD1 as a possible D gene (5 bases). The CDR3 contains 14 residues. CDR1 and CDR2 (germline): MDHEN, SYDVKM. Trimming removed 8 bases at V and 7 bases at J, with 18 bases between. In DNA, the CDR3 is TGTGCCAGCGAGCAGGCGGACGGGGGGCAGCCCCAGCATTTT. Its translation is CASEQADGGQPQHF.

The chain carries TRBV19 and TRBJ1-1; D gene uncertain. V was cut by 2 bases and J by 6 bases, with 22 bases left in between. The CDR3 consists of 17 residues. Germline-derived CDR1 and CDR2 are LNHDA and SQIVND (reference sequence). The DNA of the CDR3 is TGTGCCAGTAGTATATCTTCGGGAAGGGCCGCGGCCCCTGAAGCTTTCTTT. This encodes CASSISSGRAAAPEAFF.

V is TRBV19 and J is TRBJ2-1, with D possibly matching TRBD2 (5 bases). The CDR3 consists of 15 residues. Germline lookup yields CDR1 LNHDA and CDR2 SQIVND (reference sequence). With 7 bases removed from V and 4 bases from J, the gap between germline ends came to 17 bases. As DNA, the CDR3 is TGTGCCAGTACCTCGGGAAGGGTTCCTTACAATGAGCAGTTCTTC. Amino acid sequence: CASTSGRVPYNEQFF.

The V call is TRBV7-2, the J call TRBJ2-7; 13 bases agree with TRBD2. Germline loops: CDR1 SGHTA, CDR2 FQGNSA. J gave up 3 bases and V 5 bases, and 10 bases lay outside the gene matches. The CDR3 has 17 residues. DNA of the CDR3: TGTGCCAGCAGCGTAACTAGCGGGAGGGAGGTTCTCTACGAGCAGTACTTC. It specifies CASSVTSGREVLYEQYF.

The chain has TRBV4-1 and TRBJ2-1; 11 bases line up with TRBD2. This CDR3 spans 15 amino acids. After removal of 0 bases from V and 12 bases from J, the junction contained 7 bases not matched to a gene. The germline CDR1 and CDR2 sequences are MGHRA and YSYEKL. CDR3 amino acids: CASSQEASGRLGQFF. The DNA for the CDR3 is TGCGCCAGCAGCCAAGAGGCTAGCGGGAGGTTGGGGCAGTTCTTC.

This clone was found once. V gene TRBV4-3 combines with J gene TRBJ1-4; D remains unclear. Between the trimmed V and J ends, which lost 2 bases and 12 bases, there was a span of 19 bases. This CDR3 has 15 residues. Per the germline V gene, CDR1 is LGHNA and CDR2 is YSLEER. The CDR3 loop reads CASSQFTPPRGELFF. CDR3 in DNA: TGCGCCAGCAGCCAATTTACCCCCCCCCGTGGGGAACTGTTTTTT.

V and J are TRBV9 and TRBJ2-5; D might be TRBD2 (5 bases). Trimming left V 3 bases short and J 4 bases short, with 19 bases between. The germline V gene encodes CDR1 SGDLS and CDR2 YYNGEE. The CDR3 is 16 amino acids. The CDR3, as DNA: TGTGCCAGCAGCGCGGGGTCGATTAGGGCTGGAGAGACCCAGTACTTC. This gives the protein CASSAGSIRAGETQYF. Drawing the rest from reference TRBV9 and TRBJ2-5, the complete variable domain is DSGVTQTPKHLITATGQRVTLRCSPRSGDLSVYWYQQSLDQGLQFLIQYYNGEERAKGNILERFSAQQFPDLHSELNLSSLELGDSALYFCASSAGSIRAGETQYFGPGTRLLVL.

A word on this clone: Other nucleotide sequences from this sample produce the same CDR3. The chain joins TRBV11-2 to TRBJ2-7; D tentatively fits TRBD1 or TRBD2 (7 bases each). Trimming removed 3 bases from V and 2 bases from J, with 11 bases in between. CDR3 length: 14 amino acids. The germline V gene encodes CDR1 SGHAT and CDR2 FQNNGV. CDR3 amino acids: CASSLSGTAYEQYF. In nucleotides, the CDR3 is TGTGCCAGCAGCTTGAGCGGGACAGCCTACGAGCAGTACTTC.

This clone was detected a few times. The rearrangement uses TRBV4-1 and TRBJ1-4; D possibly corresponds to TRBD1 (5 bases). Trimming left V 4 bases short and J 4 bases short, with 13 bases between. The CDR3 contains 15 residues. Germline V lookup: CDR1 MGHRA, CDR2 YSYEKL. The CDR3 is CASSPLRGSNEKLFF. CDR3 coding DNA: TGCGCCAGCAGCCCCCTGCGGGGGAGTAATGAAAAACTGTTTTTT.

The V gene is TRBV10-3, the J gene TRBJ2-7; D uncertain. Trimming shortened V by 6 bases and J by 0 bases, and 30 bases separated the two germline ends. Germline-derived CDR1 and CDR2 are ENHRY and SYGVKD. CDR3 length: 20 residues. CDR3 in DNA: TGTGCCATCAGCTCTGATAAGACTTGGACGGTGGTTGCTTCCTCCTACGAGCAGTACTTC. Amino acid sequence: CAISSDKTWTVVASSYEQYF.

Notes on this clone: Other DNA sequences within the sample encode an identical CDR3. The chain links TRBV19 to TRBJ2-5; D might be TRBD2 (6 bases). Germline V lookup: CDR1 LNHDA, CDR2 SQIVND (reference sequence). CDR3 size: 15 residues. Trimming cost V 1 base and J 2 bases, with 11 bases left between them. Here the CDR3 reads CASSIGGVGQETQYF. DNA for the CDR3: TGTGCCAGTAGTATAGGGGGGGTTGGGCAAGAGACCCAGTACTTC.

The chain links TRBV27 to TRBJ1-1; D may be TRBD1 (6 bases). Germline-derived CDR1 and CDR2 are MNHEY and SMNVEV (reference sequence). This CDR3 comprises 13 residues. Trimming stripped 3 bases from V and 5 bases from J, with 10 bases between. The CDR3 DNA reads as TGTGCCAGCAGTTTGAACAGGGTGACTGAAGCTTTCTTT. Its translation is CASSLNRVTEAFF.

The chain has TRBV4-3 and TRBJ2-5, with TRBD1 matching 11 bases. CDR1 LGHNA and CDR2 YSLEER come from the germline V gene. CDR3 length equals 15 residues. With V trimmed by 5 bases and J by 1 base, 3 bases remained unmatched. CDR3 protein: CASSLGTGGQETQYF. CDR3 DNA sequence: TGCGCCAGCAGCTTAGGGACAGGGGGCCAAGAGACCCAGTACTTC.